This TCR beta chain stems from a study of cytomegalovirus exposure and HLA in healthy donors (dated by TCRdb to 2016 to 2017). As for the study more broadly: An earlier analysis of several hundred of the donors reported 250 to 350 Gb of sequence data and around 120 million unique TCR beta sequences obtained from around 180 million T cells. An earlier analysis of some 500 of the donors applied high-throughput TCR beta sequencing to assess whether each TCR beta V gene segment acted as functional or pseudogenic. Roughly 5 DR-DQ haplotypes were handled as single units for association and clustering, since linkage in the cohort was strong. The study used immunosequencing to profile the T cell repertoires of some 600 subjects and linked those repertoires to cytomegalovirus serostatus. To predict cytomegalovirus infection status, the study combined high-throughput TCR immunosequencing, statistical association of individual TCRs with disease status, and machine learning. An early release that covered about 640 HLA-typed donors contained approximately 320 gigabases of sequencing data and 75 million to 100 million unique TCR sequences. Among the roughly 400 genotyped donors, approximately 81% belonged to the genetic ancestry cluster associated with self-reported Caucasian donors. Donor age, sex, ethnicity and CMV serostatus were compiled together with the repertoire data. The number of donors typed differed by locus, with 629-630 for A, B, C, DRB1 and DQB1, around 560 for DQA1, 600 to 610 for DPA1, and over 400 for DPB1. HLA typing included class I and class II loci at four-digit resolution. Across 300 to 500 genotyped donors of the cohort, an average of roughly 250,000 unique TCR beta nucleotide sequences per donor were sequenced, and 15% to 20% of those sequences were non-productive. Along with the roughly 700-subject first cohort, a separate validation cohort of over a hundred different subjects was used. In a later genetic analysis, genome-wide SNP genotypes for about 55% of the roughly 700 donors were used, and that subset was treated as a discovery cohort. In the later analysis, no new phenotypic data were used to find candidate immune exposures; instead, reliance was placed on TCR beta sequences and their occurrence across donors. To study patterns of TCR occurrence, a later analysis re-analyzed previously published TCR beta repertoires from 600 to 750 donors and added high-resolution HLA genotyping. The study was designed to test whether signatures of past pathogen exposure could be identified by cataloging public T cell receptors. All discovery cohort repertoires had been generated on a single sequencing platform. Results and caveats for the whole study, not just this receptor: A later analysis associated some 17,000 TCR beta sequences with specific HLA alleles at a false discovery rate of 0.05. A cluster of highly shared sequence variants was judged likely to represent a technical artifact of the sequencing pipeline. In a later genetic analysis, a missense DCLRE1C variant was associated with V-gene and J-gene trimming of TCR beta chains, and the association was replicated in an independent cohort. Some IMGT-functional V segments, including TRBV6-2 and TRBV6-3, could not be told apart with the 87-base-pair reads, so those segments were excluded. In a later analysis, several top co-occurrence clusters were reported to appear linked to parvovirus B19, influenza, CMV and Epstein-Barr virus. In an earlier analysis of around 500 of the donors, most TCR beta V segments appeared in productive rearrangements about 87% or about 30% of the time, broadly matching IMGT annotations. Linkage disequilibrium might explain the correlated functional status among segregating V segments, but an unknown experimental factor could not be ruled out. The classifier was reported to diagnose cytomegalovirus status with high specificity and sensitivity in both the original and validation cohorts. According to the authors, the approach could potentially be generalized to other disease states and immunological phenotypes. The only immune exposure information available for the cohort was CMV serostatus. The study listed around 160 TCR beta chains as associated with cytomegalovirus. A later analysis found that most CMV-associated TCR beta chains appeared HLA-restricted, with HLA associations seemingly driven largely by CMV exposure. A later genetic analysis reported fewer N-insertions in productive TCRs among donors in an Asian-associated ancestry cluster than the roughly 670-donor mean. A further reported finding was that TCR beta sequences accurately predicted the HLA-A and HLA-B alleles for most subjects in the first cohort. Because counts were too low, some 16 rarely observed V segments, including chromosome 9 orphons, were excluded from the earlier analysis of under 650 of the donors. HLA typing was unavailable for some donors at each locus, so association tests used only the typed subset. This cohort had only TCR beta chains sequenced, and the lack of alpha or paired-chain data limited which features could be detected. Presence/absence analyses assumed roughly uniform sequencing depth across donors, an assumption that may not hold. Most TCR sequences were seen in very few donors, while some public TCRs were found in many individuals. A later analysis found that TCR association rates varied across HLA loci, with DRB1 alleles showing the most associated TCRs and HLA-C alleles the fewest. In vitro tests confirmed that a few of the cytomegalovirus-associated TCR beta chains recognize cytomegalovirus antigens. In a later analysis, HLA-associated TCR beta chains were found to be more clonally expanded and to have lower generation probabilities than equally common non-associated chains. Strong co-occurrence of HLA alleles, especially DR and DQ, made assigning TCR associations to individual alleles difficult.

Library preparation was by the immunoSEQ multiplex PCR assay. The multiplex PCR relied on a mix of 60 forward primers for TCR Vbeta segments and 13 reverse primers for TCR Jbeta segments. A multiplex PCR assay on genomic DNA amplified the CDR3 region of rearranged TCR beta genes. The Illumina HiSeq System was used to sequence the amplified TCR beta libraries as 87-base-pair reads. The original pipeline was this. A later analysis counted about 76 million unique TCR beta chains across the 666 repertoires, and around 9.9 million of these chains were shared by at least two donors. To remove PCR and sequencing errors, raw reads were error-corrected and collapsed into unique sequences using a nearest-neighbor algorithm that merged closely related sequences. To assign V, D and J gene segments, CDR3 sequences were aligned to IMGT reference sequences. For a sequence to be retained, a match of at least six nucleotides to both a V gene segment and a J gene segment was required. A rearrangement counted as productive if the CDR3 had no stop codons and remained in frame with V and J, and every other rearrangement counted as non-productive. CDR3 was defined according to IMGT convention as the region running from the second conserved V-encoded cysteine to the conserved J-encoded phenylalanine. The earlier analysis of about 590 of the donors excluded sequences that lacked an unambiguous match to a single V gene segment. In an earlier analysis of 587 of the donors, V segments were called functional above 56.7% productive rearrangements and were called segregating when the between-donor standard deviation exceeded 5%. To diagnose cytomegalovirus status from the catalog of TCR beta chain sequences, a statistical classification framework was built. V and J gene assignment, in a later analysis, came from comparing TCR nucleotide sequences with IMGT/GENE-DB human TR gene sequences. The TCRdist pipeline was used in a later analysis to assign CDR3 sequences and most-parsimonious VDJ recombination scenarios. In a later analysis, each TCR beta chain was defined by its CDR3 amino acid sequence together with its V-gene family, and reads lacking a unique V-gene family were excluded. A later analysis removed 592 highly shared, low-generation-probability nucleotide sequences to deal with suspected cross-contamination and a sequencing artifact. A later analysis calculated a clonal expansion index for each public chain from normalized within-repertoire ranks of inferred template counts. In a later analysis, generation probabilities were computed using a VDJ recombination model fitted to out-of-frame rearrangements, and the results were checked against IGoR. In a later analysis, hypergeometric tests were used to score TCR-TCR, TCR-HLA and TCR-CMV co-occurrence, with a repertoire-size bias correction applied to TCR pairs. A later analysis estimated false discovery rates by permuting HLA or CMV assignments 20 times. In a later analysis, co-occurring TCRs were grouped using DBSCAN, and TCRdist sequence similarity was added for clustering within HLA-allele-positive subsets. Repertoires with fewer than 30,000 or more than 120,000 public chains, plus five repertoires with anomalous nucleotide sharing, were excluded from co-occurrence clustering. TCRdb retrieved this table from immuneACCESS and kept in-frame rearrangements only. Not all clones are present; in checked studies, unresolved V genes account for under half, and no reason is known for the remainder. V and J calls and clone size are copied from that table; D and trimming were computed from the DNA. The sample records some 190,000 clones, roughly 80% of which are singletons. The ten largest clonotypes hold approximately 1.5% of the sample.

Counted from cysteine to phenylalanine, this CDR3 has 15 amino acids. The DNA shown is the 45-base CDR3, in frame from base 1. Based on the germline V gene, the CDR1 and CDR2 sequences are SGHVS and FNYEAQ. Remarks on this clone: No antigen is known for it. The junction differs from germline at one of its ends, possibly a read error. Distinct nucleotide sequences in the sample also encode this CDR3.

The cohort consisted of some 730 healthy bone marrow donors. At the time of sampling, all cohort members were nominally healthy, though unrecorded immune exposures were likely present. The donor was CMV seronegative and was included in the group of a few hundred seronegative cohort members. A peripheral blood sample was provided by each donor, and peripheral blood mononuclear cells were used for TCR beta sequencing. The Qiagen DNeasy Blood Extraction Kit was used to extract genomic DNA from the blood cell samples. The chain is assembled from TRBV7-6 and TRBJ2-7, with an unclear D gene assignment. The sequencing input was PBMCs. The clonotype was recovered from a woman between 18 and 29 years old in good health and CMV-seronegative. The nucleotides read TGTGCCAGCAGCCGCCGCGGCCAGAAGATTTACGAGCAGTATTTC. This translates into CASSRRGQKIYEQYF.